This TCR beta chain was captured in a study of response to subunit inactivated influenza vaccine. In TCRdb, the RT-PCR reads were re-called with MiXCR into one record per CDR3 protein. The table lists 700,000 to 800,000 distinct CDR3 sequences, around 20% of them singletons. This clonotype was counted only a few times. Trimming removed 1 base from V and 8 bases from J, with 8 bases in between. Germline V gene data show CDR1 as SGHAT and CDR2 as FQNNGV. This CDR3 comprises 13 residues. The TCR originated in a man aged 50 or older who received an inactivated influenza vaccine. The sample in question was PBMCs from blood, obtained about 5 days after vaccination. V gene TRBV11-2 combines with J gene TRBJ1-4; perhaps TRBD1 as D (5 bases). CDR3 sequence reads: CASSLGRVEKLFF. For the CDR3, the DNA is TGTGCCAGCAGCTTAGGCAGGGTGGAAAAACTGTTTTTT.